This section outlines one TCR beta chain sequence together with its context. The antigen remains undetermined. This sample was included in a study of vaccination and CD4 T cells after COVID-19. Researchers used the Oncomine TCR Beta short-read assay to sequence DNA from cultured CD4+ T cells. TCRdb re-analysed the PCR reads in MiXCR, keeping a single row per CDR3 protein. The table shows some 22,000 distinct CDR3 sequences, with about 59% occurring only once. CDR1 is SGHVS, CDR2 FQNEAQ, per germline. V lost 5 bases and J lost 9; bases outside the gene matches: 18. This CDR3 region has 16 residues. The sample's treatment: 10-day PBMC culture with coronavirus spike peptide pools or control peptides (ViraFEST assay).

This sequence was found in a human donor who received a COVID-19 vaccine. V is TRBV7-8 and J is TRBJ1-2, with 7 bases matching TRBD1. The sample here was CD4+ T cells from blood, cultured in vitro, taken before SARS-CoV-2 vaccination. CDR3 loop: CASSTRQGAEPGRYTF. CDR3 coding DNA: TGTGCCAGCAGCACTCGACAGGGTGCGGAGCCGGGACGCTACACCTTC.